This T cell receptor beta chain is drawn from a study of vaccination effects on CD4 cells after COVID-19. Study background: Participants got two doses of BNT162b2 or mRNA-1273 vaccine. Regarding the study as a whole: Clones from infection and from vaccination both contracted markedly late after vaccination.

The CDR3 length is 12 residues. Germline CDR1 and CDR2: MNHEY and SVGEGT. V was clipped by 2 bases and J by 11 bases, with 10 bases between them. This clone occurred a few times. The antigen is unknown. Here immunoSEQ multiplex PCR was the method, and the copy in TCRdb shows in-frame clones only, minus some. The sample has 26,000 or so clones; roughly 68% are singletons. Viral peptide pool expansion of antigen-specific CD4+ T cells preceded sequencing in the ViraFEST assay. Cultured cells yielded isolated CD4+ T cells after around 10 days. In the vaccine recipients, nucleocapsid antibodies were negative and there was no prior SARS-CoV-2 infection. Every well got a few million PBMC, which were grown with around 10 IU/ml IL-2 and about 9.2 ug/ml peptides.

This TCR was sampled from a human donor who received a COVID-19 vaccine. The rearrangement links TRBV6-2 or TRBV6-3 to TRBJ1-5; TRBD1 might be the D (5 bases). Source: CD4+ T cells from PBMCs cultured with HCoV-NL63 spike peptides, taken before COVID-19 vaccination. CDR3 sequence reads: CASSYGGGAQHF. CDR3 sequence (DNA): TGTGCCAGCAGTTACGGGGGAGGGGCCCAGCATTTT.